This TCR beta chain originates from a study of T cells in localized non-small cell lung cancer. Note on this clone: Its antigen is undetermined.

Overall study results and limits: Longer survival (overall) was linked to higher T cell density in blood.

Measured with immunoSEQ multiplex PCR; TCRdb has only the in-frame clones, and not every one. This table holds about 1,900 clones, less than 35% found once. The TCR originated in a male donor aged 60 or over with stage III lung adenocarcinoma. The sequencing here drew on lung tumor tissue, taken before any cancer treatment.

CDR3 amino acids: CASRGDRAPYEQYF. The CDR3 region has the DNA TGTGCCAGCAGGGGAGACAGGGCCCCCTACGAGCAGTACTTC. V gene TRBV6-8 combines with J gene TRBJ2-7, with 7 bases matching TRBD1. In germline, CDR1 is MNHGY, CDR2 SAAAGT. The V gene end was trimmed by 6 bases and the J gene end by 2 bases; junction bases not matched to a gene: 7. The CDR3 loop spans 14 amino acids.